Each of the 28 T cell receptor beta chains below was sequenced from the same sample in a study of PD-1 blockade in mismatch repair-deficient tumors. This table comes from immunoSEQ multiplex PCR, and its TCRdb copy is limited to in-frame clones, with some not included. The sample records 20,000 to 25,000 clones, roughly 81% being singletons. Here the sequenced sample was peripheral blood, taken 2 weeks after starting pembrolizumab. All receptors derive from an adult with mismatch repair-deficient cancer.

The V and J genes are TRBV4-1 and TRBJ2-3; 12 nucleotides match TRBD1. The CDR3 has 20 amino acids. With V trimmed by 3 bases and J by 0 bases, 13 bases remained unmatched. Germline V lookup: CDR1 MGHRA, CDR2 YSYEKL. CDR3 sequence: CASSQAGQGQGAFSTDTQYF. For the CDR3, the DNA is TGCGCCAGCAGCCAGGCCGGGCAGGGACAGGGGGCCTTTAGCACAGATACGCAGTATTTT.

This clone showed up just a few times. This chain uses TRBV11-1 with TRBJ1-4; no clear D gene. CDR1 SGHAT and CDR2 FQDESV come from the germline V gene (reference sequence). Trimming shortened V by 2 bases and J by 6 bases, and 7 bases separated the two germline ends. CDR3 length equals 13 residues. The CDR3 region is CASSLRVDEKLFF. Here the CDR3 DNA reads TGTGCCAGCAGCTTACGGGTGGATGAAAAACTGTTTTTT.

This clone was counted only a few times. CDR3 nucleotides: TGTGCCAGCTCACCACCTCGCGGAAGGGACAGGGATGCCCAAGAGACCCAGTACTTC. This sequence encodes CASSPPRGRDRDAQETQYF. This chain joins TRBV18 and TRBJ2-5; the match to TRBD1 covers 9 bases. The CDR3 has 19 residues. Unmatched junction bases numbered 12, after V lost 0 bases and J lost 1 base. The germline gives CDR1 KGHSH, CDR2 LQKENI.

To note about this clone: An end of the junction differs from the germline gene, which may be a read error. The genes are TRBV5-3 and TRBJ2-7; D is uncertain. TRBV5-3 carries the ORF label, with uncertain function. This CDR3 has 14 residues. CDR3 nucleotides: TGTGCCAGCAGCTCCTGGGGTATATCGGACGAGCAGTACTTC. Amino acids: CASSSWGISDEQYF.

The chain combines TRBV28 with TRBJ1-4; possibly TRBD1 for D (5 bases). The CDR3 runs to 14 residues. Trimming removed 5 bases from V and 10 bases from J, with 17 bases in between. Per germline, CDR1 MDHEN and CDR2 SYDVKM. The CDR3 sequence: CASSTLGDWGKLFF. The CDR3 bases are TGTGCCAGCAGTACCCTGGGGGACTGGGGAAAACTGTTTTTT.

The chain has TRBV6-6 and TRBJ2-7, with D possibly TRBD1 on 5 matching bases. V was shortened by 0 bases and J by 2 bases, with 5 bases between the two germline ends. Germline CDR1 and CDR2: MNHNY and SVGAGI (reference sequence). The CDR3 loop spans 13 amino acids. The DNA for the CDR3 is TGTGCCAGCAGTTACTCGGACACCTACGAGCAGTACTTC. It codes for CASSYSDTYEQYF.

DNA of the CDR3: TGTGCCAGCAGCCCTGAAGGTATGGACGAGCAGTACTTC. It yields the protein CASSPEGMDEQYF. The V gene is TRBV9, the J gene TRBJ2-7; unclear D gene. In germline, CDR1 is SGDLS, CDR2 YYNGEE. Trimming shortened V by 4 bases and J by 5 bases, and 13 bases separated the two germline ends. The length of the CDR3 is 13 residues.

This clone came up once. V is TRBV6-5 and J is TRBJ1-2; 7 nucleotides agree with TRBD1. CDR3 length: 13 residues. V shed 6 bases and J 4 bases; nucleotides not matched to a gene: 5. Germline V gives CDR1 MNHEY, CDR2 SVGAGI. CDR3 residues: CASSQGQFYGYTF. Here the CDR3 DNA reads TGTGCCAGCAGCCAGGGACAGTTCTATGGCTACACCTTC.

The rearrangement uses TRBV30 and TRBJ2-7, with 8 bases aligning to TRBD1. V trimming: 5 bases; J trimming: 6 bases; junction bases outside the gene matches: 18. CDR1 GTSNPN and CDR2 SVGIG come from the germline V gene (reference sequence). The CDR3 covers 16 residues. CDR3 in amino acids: CAWARSGGPPPIEQYF. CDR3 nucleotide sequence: TGTGCCTGGGCAAGATCAGGGGGCCCCCCCCCTATCGAGCAGTACTTC.

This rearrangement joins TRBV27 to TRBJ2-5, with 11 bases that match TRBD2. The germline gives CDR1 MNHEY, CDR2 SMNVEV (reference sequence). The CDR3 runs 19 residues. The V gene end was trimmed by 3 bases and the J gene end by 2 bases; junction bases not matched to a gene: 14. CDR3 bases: TGTGCCAGCAGTTTTTTAGGACTTAGCGGGAGGGCCCAGCAAGAGACCCAGTACTTC. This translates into CASSFLGLSGRAQQETQYF.

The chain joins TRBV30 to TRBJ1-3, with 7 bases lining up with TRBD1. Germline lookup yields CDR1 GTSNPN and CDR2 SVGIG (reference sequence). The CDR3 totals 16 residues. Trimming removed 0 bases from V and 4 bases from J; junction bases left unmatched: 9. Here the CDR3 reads CAWSVPSTGTGNTIYF. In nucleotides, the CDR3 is TGTGCCTGGAGTGTACCCTCGACAGGGACCGGAAACACCATATATTTT. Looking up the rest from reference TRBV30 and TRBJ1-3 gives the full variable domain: SQTIHQWPATLVQPVGSPLSLECTVEGTSNPNLYWYRQAAGRGLQLLFYSVGIGQISSEVPQNLSASRPQDRQFILSSKKLLLSDSGFYLCAWSVPSTGTGNTIYFGEGSWLTVV.

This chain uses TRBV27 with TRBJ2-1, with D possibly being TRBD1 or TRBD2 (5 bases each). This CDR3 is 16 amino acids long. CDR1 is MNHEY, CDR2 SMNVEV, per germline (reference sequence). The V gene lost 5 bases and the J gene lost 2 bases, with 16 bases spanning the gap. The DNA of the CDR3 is TGTGCCAGCAGTCCCGATCTTGGGGGAACCTACAATGAGCAGTTCTTC. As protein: CASSPDLGGTYNEQFF.

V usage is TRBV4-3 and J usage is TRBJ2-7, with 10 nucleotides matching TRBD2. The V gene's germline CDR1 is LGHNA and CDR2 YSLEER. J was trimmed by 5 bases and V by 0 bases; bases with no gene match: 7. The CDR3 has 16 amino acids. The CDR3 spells CASSQDNSGRLDEQYF. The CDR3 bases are TGCGCCAGCAGCCAAGATAATAGCGGGAGGTTGGACGAGCAGTACTTC.

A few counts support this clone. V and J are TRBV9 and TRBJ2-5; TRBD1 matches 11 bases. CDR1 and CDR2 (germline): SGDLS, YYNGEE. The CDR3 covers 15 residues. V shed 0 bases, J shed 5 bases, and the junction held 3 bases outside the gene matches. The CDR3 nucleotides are TGTGCCAGCAGCGTAGCAGGGACAGGGGGTGAGACCCAGTACTTC. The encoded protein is CASSVAGTGGETQYF.

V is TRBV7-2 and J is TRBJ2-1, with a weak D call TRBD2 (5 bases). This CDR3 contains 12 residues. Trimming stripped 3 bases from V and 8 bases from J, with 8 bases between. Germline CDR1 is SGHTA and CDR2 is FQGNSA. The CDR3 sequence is CASSFQADEQFF. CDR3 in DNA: TGTGCCAGCAGCTTCCAAGCGGATGAGCAGTTCTTC.

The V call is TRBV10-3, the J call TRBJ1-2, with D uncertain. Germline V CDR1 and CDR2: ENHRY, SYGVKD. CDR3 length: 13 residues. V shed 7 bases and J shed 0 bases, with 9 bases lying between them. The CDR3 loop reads CAITSLANYGYTF. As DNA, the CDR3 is TGTGCCATCACATCCCTGGCTAACTATGGCTACACCTTC.

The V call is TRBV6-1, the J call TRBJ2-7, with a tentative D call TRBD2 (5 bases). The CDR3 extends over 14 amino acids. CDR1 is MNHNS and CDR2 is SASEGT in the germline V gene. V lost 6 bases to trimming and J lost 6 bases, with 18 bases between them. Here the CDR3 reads CASRRVGLAPEQYF. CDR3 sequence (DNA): TGTGCCAGCAGAAGGGTCGGGCTAGCCCCCGAGCAGTACTTC.

CDR3 protein: CAIGRTDSYEQYF. For the CDR3, the DNA is TGTGCCATCGGACGGACAGACTCCTACGAGCAGTACTTC. The chain recombines TRBV10-3 with TRBJ2-7, with D tentatively TRBD1 (6 bases). Per germline, CDR1 ENHRY and CDR2 SYGVKD. The CDR3 spans 13 residues. V lost 8 bases and J 0 bases, leaving 11 bases between the germline ends.

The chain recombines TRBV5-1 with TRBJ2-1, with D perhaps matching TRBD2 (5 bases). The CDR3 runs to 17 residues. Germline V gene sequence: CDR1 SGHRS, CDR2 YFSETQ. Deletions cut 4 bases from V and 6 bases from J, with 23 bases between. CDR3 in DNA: TGCGCCAGCAGCCGCGTAAAAGGACTTGACCCCGGCAATGAGCAGTTCTTC. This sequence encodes CASSRVKGLDPGNEQFF.

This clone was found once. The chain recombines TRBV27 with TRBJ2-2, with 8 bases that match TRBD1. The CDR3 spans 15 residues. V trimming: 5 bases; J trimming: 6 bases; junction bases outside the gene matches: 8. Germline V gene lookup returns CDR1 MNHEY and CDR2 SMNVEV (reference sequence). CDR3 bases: TGTGCCAGCAGTGTGACAGGGGTTGGGGCCGGGGAGCTGTTTTTT. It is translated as CASSVTGVGAGELFF.

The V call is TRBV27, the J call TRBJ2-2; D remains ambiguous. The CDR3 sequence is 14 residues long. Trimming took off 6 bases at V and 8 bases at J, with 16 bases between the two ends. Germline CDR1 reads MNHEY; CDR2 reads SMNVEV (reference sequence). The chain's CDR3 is CASSRYQRRGELFF. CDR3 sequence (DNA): TGTGCCAGCAGCCGATACCAACGCCGGGGGGAGCTGTTTTTT.

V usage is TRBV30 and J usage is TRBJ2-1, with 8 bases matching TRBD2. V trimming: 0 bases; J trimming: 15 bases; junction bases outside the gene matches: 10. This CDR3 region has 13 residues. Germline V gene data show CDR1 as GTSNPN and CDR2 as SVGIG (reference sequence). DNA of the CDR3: TGTGCCTGGAGTGTAGGAGGGATAGCGGGACGGTTCTTC. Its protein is CAWSVGGIAGRFF.

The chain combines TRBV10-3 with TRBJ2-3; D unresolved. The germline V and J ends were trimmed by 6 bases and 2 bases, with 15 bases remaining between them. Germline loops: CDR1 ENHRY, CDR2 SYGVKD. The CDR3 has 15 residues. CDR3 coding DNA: TGTGCCATCAGCGAACGAGGCGCTCCCACAGATACGCAGTATTTT. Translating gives CAISERGAPTDTQYF.

DNA of the CDR3: TGTGCCAGCTCACCACAGGGACAGGGTCTTTACGAGCAGTACTTC. This codes for CASSPQGQGLYEQYF. The chain has TRBV18 and TRBJ2-7; 9 positions match TRBD1. Germline CDR1 is KGHSH and CDR2 is LQKENI. J was trimmed by 4 bases and V by 1 base; bases with no gene match: 5. The CDR3 has 15 residues.

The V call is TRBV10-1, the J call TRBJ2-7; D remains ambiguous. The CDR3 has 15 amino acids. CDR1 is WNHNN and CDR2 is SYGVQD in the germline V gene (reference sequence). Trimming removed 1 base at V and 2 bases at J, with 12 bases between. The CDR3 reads CASSEWAVNPYEQYF. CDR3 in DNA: TGCGCCAGCAGTGAGTGGGCAGTGAATCCCTACGAGCAGTACTTC.

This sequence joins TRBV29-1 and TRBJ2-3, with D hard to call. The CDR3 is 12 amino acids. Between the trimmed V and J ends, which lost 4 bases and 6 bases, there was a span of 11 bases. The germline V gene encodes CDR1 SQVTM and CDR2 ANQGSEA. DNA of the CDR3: TGCAGCGTTGGGTTCGATGGGGATACGCAGTATTTT. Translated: CSVGFDGDTQYF.

The CDR3 DNA reads TGCGCCGACCCCAAACTAGCTAGCGCGTTGGGAGAGACCCAGTACTTC. It translates to CADPKLASALGETQYF. This sequence joins TRBV10-1 and TRBJ2-5; D is possibly TRBD2 (6 bases). Deletions cut 11 bases from V and 4 bases from J, with 26 bases between. In germline, CDR1 is WNHNN, CDR2 SYGVQD (reference sequence). The CDR3 has 16 amino acids.

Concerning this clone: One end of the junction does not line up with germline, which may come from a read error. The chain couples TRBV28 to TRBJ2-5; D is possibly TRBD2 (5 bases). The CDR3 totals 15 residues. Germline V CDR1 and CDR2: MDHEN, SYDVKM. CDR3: CASGRRGHSQGTQYF. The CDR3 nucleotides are TGTGCCAGCGGGAGAAGAGGCCATTCCCAAGGGACCCAGTACTTC.